A selection of T cell receptor beta chains follows, all from one sample in a study of blood T cells in healthy people across ages. Via MiXCR, TCRdb re-called the 5' RACE reads, giving one row per CDR3 protein. The data hold around 970,000 distinct CDR3 sequences, with roughly 51% observed a single time. The sequenced sample was blood. All receptors come from a woman aged 55-70 years in good health. CDR3s leave out the opening cysteine and the closing phenylalanine or tryptophan. Each record gives: CDR3 protein, CDR3 length, V gene.

CDR3aa: ASSGARWGDQETQY
len: 14
v_gene: TRBV27

CDR3aa: ASSPRGWTYEQF
len: 12
v_gene: TRBV12-3/TRBV12-4

CDR3aa: ASSRDRLSYGQY
len: 12
v_gene: TRBV3-1

CDR3aa: ASSLEGARLNEQF
len: 13
v_gene: TRBV7-2

CDR3aa: SARDSGVGNEQF
len: 12
v_gene: TRBV20-1

CDR3aa: SARGTSGTRETQY
len: 13
v_gene: TRBV20-1

CDR3aa: SARVLGQEFNQPQH
len: 14
v_gene: TRBV20-1

CDR3aa: ASSLGDGRAFNEQF
len: 14
v_gene: TRBV5-1

CDR3aa: SGGTGDHEQY
len: 10
v_gene: TRBV29-1

CDR3aa: ASSSVDNEQF
len: 10
v_gene: TRBV13

CDR3aa: ASSTGTAATGELF
len: 13
v_gene: TRBV6-6

CDR3aa: ASRLPVGQGVYGYT
len: 14
v_gene: TRBV28

CDR3aa: ASSQDWGISTEAF
len: 13
v_gene: TRBV4-1

CDR3aa: ASRLAFNSYEQY
len: 12
v_gene: TRBV7-8

CDR3aa: ASSKENLGGAEAF
len: 13
v_gene: TRBV6-1

CDR3aa: SVEDPSIPYGYT
len: 12
v_gene: TRBV29-1

CDR3aa: ASSHGLAGGVNIQY
len: 14
v_gene: TRBV4-2

CDR3aa: SAPGLAGAGAHYEQY
len: 15
v_gene: TRBV20-1

CDR3aa: ASSGDSSYEQY
len: 11
v_gene: TRBV6-1

CDR3aa: ASSPRPGVNQETQY
len: 14
v_gene: TRBV7-9

CDR3aa: SAPGLGNTDTQY
len: 12
v_gene: TRBV20-1

CDR3aa: ASSPPWWDPSSYEQY
len: 15
v_gene: TRBV9

CDR3aa: ASSLAAIGETQY
len: 12
v_gene: TRBV7-9

CDR3aa: ASSPDTGYDEQF
len: 12
v_gene: TRBV7-9

CDR3aa: ASTPRGGAGANVLT
len: 14
v_gene: TRBV6-2/TRBV6-3

CDR3aa: ASSLSSRDEKLF
len: 12
v_gene: TRBV7-2

CDR3aa: ASSQEWGHYGYT
len: 12
v_gene: TRBV3-1

CDR3aa: AISEPDFGGEQY
len: 12
v_gene: TRBV10-3

CDR3aa: ASGGSSQPQH
len: 10
v_gene: TRBV6-1

CDR3aa: ASSLLGTAKETQY
len: 13
v_gene: TRBV7-2

CDR3aa: SAAGGGRETQY
len: 11
v_gene: TRBV20-1

CDR3aa: ASRSDLTGGYRWGLF
len: 15
v_gene: TRBV2

CDR3aa: ASSQAQDTQY
len: 10
v_gene: TRBV4-1

CDR3aa: ASSPTKYEQY
len: 10
v_gene: TRBV28

CDR3aa: ASSVDGGGTANKNIQY
len: 16
v_gene: TRBV9

CDR3aa: ASSRDKVNYGYT
len: 12
v_gene: TRBV2

CDR3aa: SVDFGRGYEQY
len: 11
v_gene: TRBV29-1

CDR3aa: ASSFLQGRGETQY
len: 13
v_gene: TRBV11-2

CDR3aa: SGPTDLSTDTQY
len: 12
v_gene: TRBV20-1

CDR3aa: ASSLVAGEYEQY
len: 12
v_gene: TRBV28

CDR3aa: ASSRNRGINEKLF
len: 13
v_gene: TRBV4-3

CDR3aa: ASSKDRGLTDTQY
len: 13
v_gene: TRBV5-1

CDR3aa: ASSQDPSGKGYEQY
len: 14
v_gene: TRBV3-1

CDR3aa: ASSPTQGANTEAF
len: 13
v_gene: TRBV9

CDR3aa: ASSLGASGRAIYNEQF
len: 16
v_gene: TRBV28

CDR3aa: ASRPDGEKLF
len: 10
v_gene: TRBV2

CDR3aa: ATIGGSTDTQY
len: 11
v_gene: TRBV24-1

CDR3aa: ASSYPGTSGRSETQY
len: 15
v_gene: TRBV28

CDR3aa: ASSCAGKNIQY
len: 11
v_gene: TRBV7-3

CDR3aa: ASSAGTGGAFMDPYEQY
len: 17
v_gene: TRBV9

CDR3aa: SANPAVTDTQY
len: 11
v_gene: TRBV20-1

CDR3aa: ASSVDSGTTSYEQY
len: 14
v_gene: TRBV9

CDR3aa: ASSYVTRLNEQF
len: 12
v_gene: TRBV7-8

CDR3aa: ASILFDMGKTQY
len: 12
v_gene: TRBV6-5

CDR3aa: AGSLLGYNQPQH
len: 12
v_gene: TRBV5-8

CDR3aa: ASSPSESSYEQY
len: 12
v_gene: TRBV7-9

CDR3aa: ASSTGQAISGANVLT
len: 15
v_gene: TRBV7-2

CDR3aa: ASSLPGSTGELF
len: 12
v_gene: TRBV27

CDR3aa: ASSLWGQGPYEQY
len: 13
v_gene: TRBV12-3/TRBV12-4

CDR3aa: SVDEGSYT
len: 8
v_gene: TRBV29-1